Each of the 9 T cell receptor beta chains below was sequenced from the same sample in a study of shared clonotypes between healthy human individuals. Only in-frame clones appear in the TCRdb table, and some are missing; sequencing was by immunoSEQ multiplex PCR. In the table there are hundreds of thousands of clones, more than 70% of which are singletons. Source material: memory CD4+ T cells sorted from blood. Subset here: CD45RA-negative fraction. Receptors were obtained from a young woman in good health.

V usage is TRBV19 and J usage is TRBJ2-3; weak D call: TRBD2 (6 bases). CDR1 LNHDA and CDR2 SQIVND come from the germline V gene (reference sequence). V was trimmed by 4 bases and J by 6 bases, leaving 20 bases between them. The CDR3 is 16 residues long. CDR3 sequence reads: CASSRWGSGGTDTQYF. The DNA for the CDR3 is TGTGCCAGTAGTAGGTGGGGTAGCGGAGGAACGGATACGCAGTATTTT. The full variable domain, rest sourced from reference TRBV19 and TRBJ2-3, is DGGITQSPKYLFRKEGQNVTLSCEQNLNHDAMYWYRQDPGQGLRLIYYSQIVNDFQKGDIAEGYSVSREKKESFPLTVTSAQKNPTAFYLCASSRWGSGGTDTQYFGPGTRLTVL.

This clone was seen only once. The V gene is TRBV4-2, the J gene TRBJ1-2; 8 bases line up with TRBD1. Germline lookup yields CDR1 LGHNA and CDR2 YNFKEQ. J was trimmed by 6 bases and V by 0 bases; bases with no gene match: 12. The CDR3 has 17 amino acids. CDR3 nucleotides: TGTGCCAGCAGCCAAGAGACCGGGACAGGTTTTGTCCATGGCTACACCTTC. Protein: CASSQETGTGFVHGYTF.

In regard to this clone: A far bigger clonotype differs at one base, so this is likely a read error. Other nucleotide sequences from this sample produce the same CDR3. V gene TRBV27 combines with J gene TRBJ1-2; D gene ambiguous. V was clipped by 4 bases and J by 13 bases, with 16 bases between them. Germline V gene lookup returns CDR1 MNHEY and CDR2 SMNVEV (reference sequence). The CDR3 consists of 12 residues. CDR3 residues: CASSYRPGIVTF. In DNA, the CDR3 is TGTGCCAGCAGTTATCGCCCGGGGATTGTCACCTTC.

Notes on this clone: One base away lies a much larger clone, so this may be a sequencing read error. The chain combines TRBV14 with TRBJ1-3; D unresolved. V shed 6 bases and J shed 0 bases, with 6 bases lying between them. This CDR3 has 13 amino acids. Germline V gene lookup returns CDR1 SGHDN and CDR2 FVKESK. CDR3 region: CASSSSSGNTIYF. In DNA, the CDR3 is TGTGCCAGCAGTTCCAGCTCTGGAAACACCATATATTTT.

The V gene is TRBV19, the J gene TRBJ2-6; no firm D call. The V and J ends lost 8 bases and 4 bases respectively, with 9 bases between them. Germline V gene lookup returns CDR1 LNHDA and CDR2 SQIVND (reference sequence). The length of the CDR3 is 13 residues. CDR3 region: CASALAGANVLTF. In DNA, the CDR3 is TGTGCCAGTGCGCTGGCGGGGGCCAACGTCCTGACTTTC.

This CDR3 is CSVVPRGEGQPQHF. For the CDR3, the DNA is TGCAGCGTTGTTCCGCGAGGGGAGGGGCAGCCCCAGCATTTT. The chain joins TRBV29-1 to TRBJ1-5, with a possible D match to TRBD1 (5 bases). The length of the CDR3 is 14 residues. The V and J ends lost 4 bases and 7 bases respectively, with 17 bases between them. In germline, CDR1 is SQVTM, CDR2 ANQGSEA. Together with reference TRBV29-1 and TRBJ1-5, the CDR3 gives the full variable domain: SAVISQKPSRDICQRGTSLTIQCQVDSQVTMMFWYRQQPGQSLTLIATANQGSEATYESGFVIDKFPISRPNLTFSTLTVSNMSPEDSSIYLCSVVPRGEGQPQHFGDGTRLSIL.

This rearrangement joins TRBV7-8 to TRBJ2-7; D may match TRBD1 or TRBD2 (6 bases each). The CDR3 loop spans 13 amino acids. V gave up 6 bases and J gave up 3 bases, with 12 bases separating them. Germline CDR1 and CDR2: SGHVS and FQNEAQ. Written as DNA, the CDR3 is TGTGCCAGCAGTCGAGGGGGAGGCTACGAGCAGTACTTC. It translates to CASSRGGGYEQYF.

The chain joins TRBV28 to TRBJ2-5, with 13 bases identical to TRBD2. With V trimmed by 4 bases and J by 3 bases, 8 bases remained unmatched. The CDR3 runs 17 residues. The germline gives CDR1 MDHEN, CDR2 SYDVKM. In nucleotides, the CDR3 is TGTGCCAGCAGTTCAATAGGACTAGCGGGAGTCAAAGAGACCCAGTACTTC. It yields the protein CASSSIGLAGVKETQYF.

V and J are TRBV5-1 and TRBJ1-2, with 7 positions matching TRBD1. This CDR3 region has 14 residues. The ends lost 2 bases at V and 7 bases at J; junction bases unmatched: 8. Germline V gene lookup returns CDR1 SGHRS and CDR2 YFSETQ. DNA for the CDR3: TGCGCCAGCAGCTTAGGACAGGACTCTTCTGGCTACACCTTC. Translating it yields CASSLGQDSSGYTF.